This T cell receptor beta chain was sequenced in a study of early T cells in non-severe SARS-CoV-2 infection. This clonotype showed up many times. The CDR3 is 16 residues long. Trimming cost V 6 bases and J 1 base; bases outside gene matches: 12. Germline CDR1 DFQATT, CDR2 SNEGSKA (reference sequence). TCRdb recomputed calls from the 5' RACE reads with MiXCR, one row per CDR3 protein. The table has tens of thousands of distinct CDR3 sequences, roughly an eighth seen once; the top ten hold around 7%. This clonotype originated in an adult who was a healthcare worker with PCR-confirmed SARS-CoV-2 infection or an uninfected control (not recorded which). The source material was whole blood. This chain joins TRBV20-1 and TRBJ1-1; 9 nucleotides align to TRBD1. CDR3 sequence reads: CSAPHGQGTRNTEAFF. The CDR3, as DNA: TGCAGTGCCCCCCATGGACAGGGGACCAGGAACACTGAAGCTTTCTTT.